A selection of T cell receptor beta chains follows, all from one sample in a study of T cell responses to AZD1222 COVID-19 vaccine. Profiling relied on immunoSEQ multiplex PCR, and the TCRdb table lists in-frame clones only, not all of them. This sample has 110,000 to 150,000 clones, with roughly 92% found just once. The sample here was peripheral blood, taken on day 0 of AZD1222 vaccination. The receptors shown here come from an adult in good health. CDR3s include the opening cysteine and the closing phenylalanine or tryptophan. The D gene is left open where the match is weak. Size tells how often a clone was seen (once, few, many) or the class of an expanded clone, and some rows leave it out.

cdr3_aa cdr3_nt v_call d_call j_call clone_size
CASSLRPGSDEKLFF TGCGCCAGCAGCCTACGGCCAGGGTCGGATGAAAAACTGTTTTTT TRBV5-1 . TRBJ1-4 .
CASSLYTPKLSREGTDTQYF TGTGCCAGCAGCTTATATACCCCGAAACTGAGCCGGGAGGGGACAGATACGCAGTATTTT TRBV7-8 TRBD2 TRBJ2-3 .
CASGLAPFQGAHPKEQYF TGTGCTAGTGGTTTGGCACCCTTCCAGGGGGCTCACCCTAAAGAGCAGTACTTC TRBV12-5 TRBD1 TRBJ2-7 .
CASSLAGETQYF TGTGCCAGCAGCTTAGCCGGGGAGACCCAGTACTTC TRBV11-2 . TRBJ2-5 .
CAISEHRGLGEKLFF TGTGCCATCAGTGAGCACAGGGGGCTTGGTGAAAAACTGTTTTTT TRBV10-3 TRBD1 TRBJ1-4 .
CAISEGTDRPDTQYF TGTGCCATCAGCGAGGGGACAGACCGCCCAGATACGCAGTATTTT TRBV10-3 TRBD1 TRBJ2-3 .
CASSPPERRELYEQYF TGTGCCAGCTCACCACCGGAGCGGCGGGAACTCTACGAGCAGTACTTC TRBV18 . TRBJ2-7 once
CASSQRQSSGNTIYF TGTGCCAGCAGCCAAAGACAGAGCTCTGGAAACACCATATATTTT TRBV4-2 . TRBJ1-3 .
CASGSRNEQFF TGTGCCAGCGGCAGCAGGAATGAGCAGTTCTTC TRBV7-6 . TRBJ2-1 .
CASSVTSNYGYTF TGTGCCAGCAGCGTCACTTCTAACTATGGCTACACCTTC TRBV9 . TRBJ1-2 .
CASSRPGKPYEQYF TGTGCCAGCAGCCGCCCGGGAAAGCCCTACGAGCAGTACTTC TRBV3-1/TRBV3-2 . TRBJ2-7 .
CASSSRGVQVEKLFF TGTGCCAGCAGCTCACGGGGGGTACAGGTAGAAAAACTGTTTTTT TRBV5-5 . TRBJ1-4 .
CASSSGEFYGYTF TGTGCCAGCAGCTCGGGCGAGTTCTATGGCTACACCTTC TRBV5-7 . TRBJ1-2 .
CASSPGQLKNEQYF TGCGCCAGCAGCCCGGGACAGCTTAAAAACGAGCAGTACTTC TRBV5-1 TRBD1 TRBJ2-7 .
CASSATASGANVLTF TGTGCCAGCAGCGCGACCGCGTCTGGGGCCAACGTCCTGACTTTC TRBV11-2 . TRBJ2-6 .
CASSSPSRPWTQYF TGTGCCAGCAGTTCCCCCAGCAGGCCGTGGACCCAGTACTTC TRBV27 . TRBJ2-5 .
CATSRGVSNQPQHF TGTGCCACCAGCAGAGGGGTGAGCAATCAGCCCCAGCATTTT TRBV15 . TRBJ1-5 .
CASSPTDRVRTGELFF TGTGCCAGCAGTCCAACGGACAGGGTACGGACCGGGGAGCTGTTTTTT TRBV27 TRBD1 TRBJ2-2 .
CASSLVGRTGELFF TGTGCCAGCAGCTTAGTGGGGAGGACCGGGGAGCTGTTTTTT TRBV7-9 . TRBJ2-2 .
CASSLVGVGEQYF TGCGCCAGCAGCTTGGTAGGGGTAGGGGAGCAGTACTTC TRBV5-1 . TRBJ2-7 .
CASIIVELADRYTGELFF TGTGCCAGCATCATCGTGGAACTAGCGGACCGTTACACCGGGGAGCTGTTTTTT TRBV7-9 TRBD2 TRBJ2-2 .
CASSVRPGANVLTF TGTGCCAGCAGCGTACGTCCTGGGGCCAACGTCCTGACTTTC TRBV9 . TRBJ2-6 once
CASSPGLANYNEQFF TGCGCCAGCAGTCCAGGACTAGCGAATTACAATGAGCAGTTCTTC TRBV4-1 TRBD2 TRBJ2-1 .
CASSSQGGNTGELFF TGTGCCAGCAGCTCTCAAGGGGGGAACACCGGGGAGCTGTTTTTT TRBV5-4 . TRBJ2-2 .
CASSPHSSRRAGYTF TGTGCCAGCAGCCCCCATAGCTCGAGGAGGGCTGGCTACACCTTC TRBV7-2 . TRBJ1-2 .
CASSLASQETQYF TGTGCCAGCAGCTTAGCGTCACAAGAGACCCAGTACTTC TRBV7-6 . TRBJ2-5 .
CASSPYRDRGGEQYF TGTGCCAGCTCACCGTACCGGGACAGGGGCGGGGAGCAGTACTTC TRBV18 TRBD1 TRBJ2-7 .
CASSYRGRSEQYF TGTGCCAGCAGCTATAGGGGCCGGAGCGAGCAGTACTTC TRBV7-3 . TRBJ2-7 few
CASTSGFLDTIYF TGTGCCAGCACCTCGGGATTTCTAGACACCATATATTTT TRBV12-3/TRBV12-4 . TRBJ1-3 .
CASSPGEGQPQHF TGTGCCAGCTCACCCGGGGAGGGACAGCCCCAGCATTTT TRBV18 . TRBJ1-5 .
CASSLASGVAEPQHF TGCGCCAGCAGCTTGGCGTCTGGGGTCGCCGAGCCCCAGCATTTT TRBV5-1 . TRBJ1-5 .
CASSQIGEQFF TGTGCCAGCAGCCAGATCGGTGAGCAGTTCTTC TRBV3-1/TRBV3-2 . TRBJ2-1 .
CASREGEGFYNEQFF TGTGCCAGCAGGGAGGGGGAGGGTTTCTACAATGAGCAGTTCTTC TRBV3-1/TRBV3-2 . TRBJ2-1 .
CATSRDRSAINSPLHF TGTGCCACCAGCAGAGATAGATCGGCGATTAATTCACCCCTCCACTTT TRBV15 . TRBJ1-6 .
CASSQGANVLTF TGTGCCAGCAGCCAAGGGGCCAACGTCCTGACTTTC TRBV7-3 . TRBJ2-6 .
CASSDLGRDTQYF TGTGCCAGCAGTGACTTGGGAAGAGATACGCAGTATTTT TRBV6-4 . TRBJ2-3 .